This TCR beta chain is from a study of blood T cells in healthy people across ages. This clonotype showed up just a few times. J was trimmed by 6 bases and V by 5 bases; bases with no gene match: 9. Germline lookup yields CDR1 SGHRS and CDR2 YFSETQ. The CDR3 contains 14 residues. No fewer than 5 micrograms of total RNA were isolated from every sample. Then a second PCR, running about 6 to 12 cycles, was carried out with a sample-barcoded 5' primer and a J-beta primer mix. TCRdb re-called the 5' RACE reads with MiXCR, one entry per CDR3 protein. The sample yields 1.5 million to 2 million distinct CDR3 sequences, roughly 30% seen once.

The sequenced material came from blood. The source is a woman aged 30 to 39 in good health. V gene TRBV5-1 combines with J gene TRBJ2-3; 7 bases agree with TRBD1. The CDR3, as DNA: TGCGCCAGCAGTTTTCCCTCACAGGGGGATACGCAGTATTTT. This translates into CASSFPSQGDTQYF.